This T cell receptor beta chain was sequenced in a study of T cells in localized non-small cell lung cancer. Study results and limitations: Researchers found a median around 50 of the top 100 tumor clones in adjacent lung. Heterogeneity cannot be ruled out, as sequencing used one tumor region only.

The method was immunoSEQ multiplex PCR; TCRdb's version includes in-frame clones alone and lacks a portion of them. The table records more than 10,000 clones, 85% of them present only once. The CDR3 has 15 amino acids. The V end lost 4 bases, the J end lost 0 bases, and 11 bases lay between the germline ends. Germline V lookup: CDR1 SGHDN, CDR2 FVKESK. Note on this clone: The antigen is not known.

J is TRBJ2-3 and V is TRBV14; D is possibly TRBD2 (6 bases). The clonotype originates from a male donor aged 60 or over with stage III lung adenocarcinoma. The sequencing used peripheral blood, collected before any cancer treatment. CDR3 in amino acids: CASSLGGSSTDTQYF. CDR3 bases: TGTGCCAGCAGCCTTGGGGGGTCTAGCACAGATACGCAGTATTTT. The variable domain in full, with the rest retrieved from reference TRBV14 and TRBJ2-3, is EAGVTQFPSHSVIEKGQTVTLRCDPISGHDNLYWYRRVMGKEIKFLLHFVKESKQDESGMPNNRFLAERTGGTYSTLKVQPAELEDSGVYFCASSLGGSSTDTQYFGPGTRLTVL.